This T cell receptor (beta chain) was captured in a study of T cell repertoires in cytomegalovirus infection. The wider study: Both CMV infection and a matching HLA type were indicated by public TCR beta signatures. General study findings and limits: CMV-specific TCR beta clonotypes restricted by HLA-C dominated the ex vivo response. The study identified carriers of CMV plus the relevant HLA from cumulative public TCR beta family frequency.

Only a few counts were recorded for this clonotype. Its specificity is not known. TCRdb reprocessed the reads with MiXCR, giving one entry per CDR3 protein. The sample has some 150,000 distinct CDR3 sequences, roughly 6.5% seen once. The TCR originated in a human donor in good health (CMV status not recorded). Some clones in this sample may be carry-over from other donors' samples. Sequencing was carried out using PBMCs.

The CDR3 DNA reads as TGCAGCGTTGTGACCGTACAGGAGGGAGGGGATACGCAGTATTTT. The encoded protein is CSVVTVQEGGDTQYF. The chain is built from TRBV29-1 and TRBJ2-3; 7 nucleotides line up with TRBD2. Germline CDR1 is SQVTM and CDR2 is ANQGSEA. Germline trimming cut 4 bases from V and 6 bases from J; bases unmatched to any gene: 13. The CDR3 runs 15 residues.